Sequencing of this TCR beta chain was carried out in a study of blood T cell repertoires in COVID-19. Study in general: In each case, the material was cDNA or gDNA derived from T cells, B-cell-depleted T cells, or PBMCs.

Generated by immunoSEQ multiplex PCR, the TCRdb table keeps only in-frame clones and is missing some. The table lists about 53,000 clones, approximately 84% of them singletons. The clonotype was recovered from a human donor in a cohort sampled during active COVID-19. Material for sequencing was peripheral blood.

DNA for the CDR3: TGTGCCAGCAGCCCGGACAGGGCTAACACCGGGGAGCTGTTTTTT. Translation gives CASSPDRANTGELFF. This chain uses TRBV7-6 with TRBJ2-2, with 8 nucleotides matching TRBD1. With V trimmed by 5 bases and J by 2 bases, 4 bases remained unmatched. From germline, CDR1 is SGHVS and CDR2 FNYEAQ. The CDR3 spans 15 residues. The whole variable domain, filled in from reference TRBV7-6 and TRBJ2-2, reads GAGVSQSPRYKVTKRGQDVALRCDPISGHVSLYWYRQALGQGPEFLTYFNYEAQQDKSGLPNDRFSAERPEGSISTLTIQRTEQRDSAMYRCASSPDRANTGELFFGEGSRLTVL.